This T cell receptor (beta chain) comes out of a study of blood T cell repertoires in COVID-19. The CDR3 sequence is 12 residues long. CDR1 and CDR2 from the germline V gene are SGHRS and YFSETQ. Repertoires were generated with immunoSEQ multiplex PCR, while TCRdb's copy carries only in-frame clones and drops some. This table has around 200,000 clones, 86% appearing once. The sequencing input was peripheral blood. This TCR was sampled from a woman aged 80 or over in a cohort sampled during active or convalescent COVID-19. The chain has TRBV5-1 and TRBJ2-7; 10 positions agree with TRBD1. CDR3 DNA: TGCGCGGGGGACAGGGGCTCCTACGAGCAGTACGTC. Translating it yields CAGDRGSYEQYV.